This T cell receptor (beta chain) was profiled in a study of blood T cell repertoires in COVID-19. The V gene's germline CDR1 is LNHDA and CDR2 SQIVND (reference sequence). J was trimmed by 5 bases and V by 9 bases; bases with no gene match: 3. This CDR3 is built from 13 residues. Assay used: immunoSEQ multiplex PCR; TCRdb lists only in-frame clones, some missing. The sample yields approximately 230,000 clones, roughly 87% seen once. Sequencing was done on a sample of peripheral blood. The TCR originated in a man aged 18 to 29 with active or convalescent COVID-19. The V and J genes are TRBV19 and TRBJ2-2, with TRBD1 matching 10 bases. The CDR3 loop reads CASEGQGTGELFF. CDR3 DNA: TGTGCCAGCGAGGGACAGGGGACCGGGGAGCTGTTTTTT.